The entry below describes one TCR beta chain. What it binds is not known. Germline CDR1 reads DFQATT; CDR2 reads SNEGSKA (reference sequence). The CDR3 consists of 19 residues. Trimming cost V 3 bases and J 4 bases; bases outside gene matches: 17. TCRbeta libraries were built with three rounds of nested PCR, modified from ARM-PCR. A single record per CDR3 protein comes from TCRdb applying MiXCR to the multiplex PCR reads. The sample lists 220,000 or so distinct CDR3 sequences, about two thirds seen once, with approximately 25% in the top ten. No cell sorting was done before RNA was extracted from the tissue. Newly diagnosed lung cancer patients had thoracic surgery in China, August–late 2014, without prior chemotherapy. These data belong to a study of tumor and adjacent non-tumor tissue in lung cancer. Study as a whole: Samples averaged roughly 4.4 million productive TCRbeta reads each.

Study-level points and caveats: Higher tumor TCR diversity was associated with shorter survival. Compared with tumor, normal lung showed significantly lower TCR diversity.

The TCR sequence derives from a man in his fifties or sixties with non-small cell lung cancer. The sequencing sample was made of lung tumor tissue. The gene calls are TRBV20-1 and TRBJ2-7, with 14 positions matching TRBD2. The CDR3 protein is CSASGTSGSGSPECYEQYF. The CDR3 region has the DNA TGCAGTGCTAGTGGGACTAGCGGGAGTGGCTCTCCCGAATGTTACGAGCAGTACTTC.